This T cell receptor (beta chain) was identified during a study of control samples from healthy donors and cancer patients. Sequencing was performed with immunoSEQ multiplex PCR; in TCRdb, only in-frame clones are kept and a portion is missing. Of roughly 43,000 clones in the sample, 87% were seen once. With 4 bases removed from V and 2 bases from J, the gap between germline ends came to 10 bases. The germline CDR1 and CDR2 sequences are SGHTA and FQGNSA. The CDR3 extends over 14 amino acids. The rearrangement uses TRBV7-2 and TRBJ2-3; D ambiguous. The sample consisted of PBMCs. The source of this sequence is a woman in her sixties or seventies with lung cancer. The CDR3: CASSYQILTDTQYF. CDR3 DNA: TGTGCCAGCAGCTATCAGATCCTCACAGATACGCAGTATTTT.